What follows are 21 T cell receptor beta chains derived from one specimen sequenced in a study of beta chain features in type 1 diabetes. Study-level findings and limits: In every one of the four CD4+ subsets, TCRB CDR3s were moderately but significantly shorter in Type 1 diabetes patients.

The antigens for these receptors are not known. The entirety of the isolated RNA underwent reverse transcription, so expressed TCRB transcripts were sequenced. The data were produced by immunoSEQ multiplex PCR, yet TCRdb's version contains in-frame clones alone and is incomplete. The sample has about 400,000 clones, about 12% seen once. Sequencing input: naive CD4+ T cells from blood. The receptor source for this set is a woman aged 18-29 years with type 1 diabetes.

The chain couples TRBV6-1 to TRBJ2-1; D not certain. Germline values: CDR1 MNHNS, CDR2 SASEGT. V was shortened by 8 bases and J by 4 bases, with 6 bases between the two germline ends. The CDR3 consists of 11 residues. Here the CDR3 DNA reads TGTGCCAGCGCCCAGTACAATGAGCAGTTCTTC. It encodes CASAQYNEQFF.

This sequence joins TRBV2 and TRBJ2-7; 10 bases are shared with TRBD1. Unmatched junction bases numbered 4, after V lost 6 bases and J lost 5 bases. The CDR3 is 13 residues long. Germline loops: CDR1 SNHLY, CDR2 FYNNEI. The CDR3 DNA sequence: TGTGCCAGCAGGCGACAGGGGGCCAACGAGCAGTACTTC. It codes for CASRRQGANEQYF.

The J gene is TRBJ1-5, the V gene TRBV30; maybe TRBD1 (6 bases). V was shortened by 1 base and J by 8 bases, with 12 bases between the two germline ends. Per the germline V gene, CDR1 is GTSNPN and CDR2 is SVGIG (reference sequence). This CDR3 contains 13 residues. CDR3 in amino acids: CAWSATGTEPQHF. CDR3 bases: TGTGCCTGGAGTGCAACAGGGACGGAGCCCCAGCATTTT.

This clone has only a few counts. The rearrangement uses TRBV4-1 and TRBJ1-2; 8 positions agree with TRBD1. Trimming took 2 bases from V and 1 from J; bases not matched to a gene: 3. This CDR3 has 15 residues. Germline V gene lookup returns CDR1 MGHRA and CDR2 YSYEKL. The CDR3 here is CASSQPGQGNYGYTF. The CDR3 region has the DNA TGCGCCAGCAGCCAACCTGGACAGGGTAACTATGGCTACACCTTC.

This clone came up a few times. The genes are TRBV18 and TRBJ2-1; 11 bases line up with TRBD2. Germline V CDR1 and CDR2: KGHSH, LQKENI. The CDR3 runs 15 residues. The J segment lost 10 bases and the V segment lost 6 bases, leaving 11 bases of the junction unmatched. This CDR3 reads CASSPTLAGDPEQFF. CDR3 DNA: TGTGCCAGCTCGCCAACACTAGCGGGAGACCCCGAGCAGTTCTTC.

This clone was observed a handful of times. The V call is TRBV7-9, the J call TRBJ2-1; 7 nucleotides align to TRBD1. V lost 0 bases, J lost 4 bases, and 6 bases stayed unmatched. Looked up from germline, CDR1 is SEHNR and CDR2 is FQNEAQ (reference sequence). CDR3 length: 16 residues. CDR3 sequence (DNA): TGTGCCAGCAGCTTAGCGACAGGGCAAAGGTACAATGAGCAGTTCTTC. Protein sequence: CASSLATGQRYNEQFF.

This clone turned up a few times. V and J are TRBV6-5 and TRBJ2-5; possible D gene TRBD1, 6 bases. CDR3 length: 13 residues. Per the germline V gene, CDR1 is MNHEY and CDR2 is SVGAGI. V was shortened by 5 bases and J by 1 base, with 8 bases between the two germline ends. The DNA for the CDR3 is TGTGCCAGCAGTAGGACAGCCCAAGAGACCCAGTACTTC. It is translated as CASSRTAQETQYF.

This clone was observed a few times. This sequence joins TRBV27 and TRBJ2-1; no reliable D call. V lost 1 base, J lost 6 bases, and 10 bases lay in between. The CDR3 runs to 14 residues. Germline V CDR1 and CDR2: MNHEY, SMNVEV (reference sequence). CDR3 sequence: CASSLLGDRNEQFF. For the CDR3, the DNA is TGTGCCAGCAGTTTATTGGGCGACCGCAATGAGCAGTTCTTC.

This clone was observed a few times. The chain is built from TRBV25-1 and TRBJ2-5; possible D gene TRBD2, 5 bases. Per germline, CDR1 MGHDK and CDR2 SYGVNS. The V end lost 2 bases, the J end lost 3 bases, and 13 bases lay between the germline ends. The CDR3 is 15 residues long. Here the CDR3 reads CASSETDSGKETQYF. The CDR3 DNA sequence: TGTGCCAGCAGTGAAACGGACTCGGGCAAAGAGACCCAGTACTTC.

A few counts support this clone. The rearrangement links TRBV6-5 to TRBJ1-4; no firm D call. The germline V gene has CDR1 MNHEY and CDR2 SVGAGI. The CDR3 extends over 15 amino acids. Deletions cut 2 bases from V and 7 bases from J, with 14 bases between. CDR3 amino acids: CASSYGGIGREKLFF. Here the CDR3 DNA reads TGTGCCAGCAGTTACGGAGGGATCGGGCGTGAAAAACTGTTTTTT.

The chain is built from TRBV28 and TRBJ2-1; the match to TRBD2 covers 9 bases. Germline loops: CDR1 MDHEN, CDR2 SYDVKM. The CDR3 is 15 amino acids. J was trimmed by 3 bases and V by 7 bases; bases with no gene match: 7. The CDR3 loop reads CASTVAGDGYNEQFF. As DNA, the CDR3 is TGTGCCAGCACCGTAGCGGGAGATGGCTACAATGAGCAGTTCTTC.

This clone was seen more than once but under ten times. The V call is TRBV2, the J call TRBJ2-5; D possibly corresponds to TRBD2 (6 bases). The germline V gene has CDR1 SNHLY and CDR2 FYNNEI. Trimming left V 5 bases short and J 5 bases short, with 12 bases between. The CDR3 totals 13 residues. The CDR3 region has the DNA TGTGCCAGCAGTCTTAGACGGGGGGAGACCCAGTACTTC. It specifies CASSLRRGETQYF.

V usage is TRBV7-8 and J usage is TRBJ1-1; D ambiguous. Germline V gene sequence: CDR1 SGHVS, CDR2 FQNEAQ. The length of the CDR3 is 13 residues. V lost 5 bases and J 5 bases, leaving 12 bases between the germline ends. CDR3 sequence (DNA): TGTGCCAGCAGCAGGAGAGGGAAAACTGAAGCTTTCTTT. This codes for CASSRRGKTEAFF.

This clone was seen a handful of times. The gene calls are TRBV7-2 and TRBJ2-7, with D possibly TRBD2 on 8 matching bases. The CDR3 contains 15 residues. Germline V lookup: CDR1 SGHTA, CDR2 FQGNSA. V was trimmed by 2 bases and J by 4 bases, leaving 15 bases between them. The CDR3 spells CASSLTGAGGYEQYF. The CDR3 DNA reads as TGTGCCAGCAGCTTAACAGGGGCGGGAGGATACGAGCAGTACTTC.

This clone was detected only a few times. V gene TRBV7-9 combines with J gene TRBJ2-1; no firm D call. This CDR3 spans 13 amino acids. Trimming cost V 1 base and J 10 bases, with 11 bases left between them. Germline CDR1 reads SEHNR; CDR2 reads FQNEAQ (reference sequence). The CDR3 coding sequence is TGTGCCAGCAGCTTAGTGGCGGTTGGGGAGCAGTTCTTC. Amino acids: CASSLVAVGEQFF. The full variable domain, rest sourced from reference TRBV7-9 and TRBJ2-1, is DTGVSQNPRHKITKRGQNVTFRCDPISEHNRLYWYRQTLGQGPEFLTYFQNEAQLEKSRLLSDRFSAERPKGSFSTLEIQRTEQGDSAMYLCASSLVAVGEQFFGPGTRLTVL.

The gene calls are TRBV19 and TRBJ2-1; 8 nucleotides align to TRBD2. This CDR3 is 14 amino acids long. Germline V lookup: CDR1 LNHDA, CDR2 SQIVND (reference sequence). After removal of 7 bases from V and 0 bases from J, the junction contained 2 bases not matched to a gene. CDR3 sequence (DNA): TGTGCCAGTACCAGCGGGAGCTCCTACAATGAGCAGTTCTTC. Protein: CASTSGSSYNEQFF.

This clone was found a few times. The chain employs TRBV9 and TRBJ2-2; possibly TRBD1 for D (5 bases). The V end lost 2 bases, the J end lost 5 bases, and 10 bases lay between the germline ends. The CDR3 is made up of 14 amino acids. Germline-derived CDR1 and CDR2 are SGDLS and YYNGEE. In DNA, the CDR3 is TGTGCCAGCAGCGTTAAACAGGCAACCGGGGAGCTGTTTTTT. Residues: CASSVKQATGELFF.

This clone was observed a handful of times. The rearrangement links TRBV4-3 to TRBJ1-2; TRBD1 agrees at 9 bases. Germline lookup yields CDR1 LGHNA and CDR2 YSLEER. The CDR3 totals 13 residues. V was pared by 2 bases and J by 8 bases, with 3 bases of the junction left unmatched. The CDR3 region has the DNA TGCGCCAGCAGCCAACGACAGGGGGTGGGCTACACCTTC. Translation: CASSQRQGVGYTF.

This sequence joins TRBV5-1 and TRBJ2-7, with D maybe TRBD1 (6 bases). The germline V gene has CDR1 SGHRS and CDR2 YFSETQ. CDR3 length: 14 residues. V shed 0 bases and J shed 6 bases, with 13 bases lying between them. CDR3 loop: CASSLGDNNSEQYF. CDR3 DNA: TGCGCCAGCAGCTTGGGGGACAATAATTCCGAGCAGTACTTC.

The chain employs TRBV7-2 and TRBJ2-1; 8 bases match TRBD2. The trim removed 4 bases at V and 13 bases at J, leaving 9 bases unmatched. Looked up from germline, CDR1 is SGHTA and CDR2 is FQGNSA. This CDR3 spans 13 amino acids. CDR3 bases: TGTGCCAGCAGCTCACCCCGGGGGGGGGTTCAGTTCTTC. Translating gives CASSSPRGGVQFF.

The CDR3 region is CASSTGRSYEQFF. The CDR3 region has the DNA TGTGCCAGTAGTACCGGGAGGAGTTATGAGCAGTTCTTC. V is TRBV19 and J is TRBJ2-1; 7 nucleotides align to TRBD2. J lost 8 bases, V lost 4 bases, and 5 bases had no gene match. Germline V CDR1 and CDR2: LNHDA, SQIVND (reference sequence). The CDR3 runs to 13 residues. Full variable domain (missing parts from reference TRBV19 and TRBJ2-1): DGGITQSPKYLFRKEGQNVTLSCEQNLNHDAMYWYRQDPGQGLRLIYYSQIVNDFQKGDIAEGYSVSREKKESFPLTVTSAQKNPTAFYLCASSTGRSYEQFFGPGTRLTVL.